This record looks at one TCR beta chain sequence and its context. Repertoires were generated with immunoSEQ multiplex PCR, while TCRdb's copy carries only in-frame clones and drops some. The data hold around 150,000 clones, with over 75% observed a single time. The data were taken from a study of blood T cell repertoires in COVID-19. Study-level information: Some COVID-19 samples were acute and others convalescent; all came from the United States, Italy and Spain.

CDR3 length: 14 amino acids. V lost 4 bases to trimming and J lost 2 bases, with 12 bases between them. The germline CDR1 and CDR2 sequences are SGHKS and YYEKEE (reference sequence). The receptor was isolated from a woman aged 60 to 75 with active COVID-19. The sequencing sample was made of peripheral blood. This rearrangement joins TRBV5-5 to TRBJ2-5, with D possibly matching TRBD1 (6 bases). The CDR3: CASSGGGLQETQYF. The CDR3 region has the DNA TGTGCCAGCAGCGGGGGCGGGCTGCAAGAGACCCAGTACTTC. The entire variable domain, with the rest obtained from reference TRBV5-5 and TRBJ2-5, is as follows: DAGVTQSPTHLIKTRGQQVTLRCSPISGHKSVSWYQQVLGQGPQFIFQYYEKEERGRGNFPDRFSARQFPNYSSELNVNALLLGDSALYLCASSGGGLQETQYFGPGTRLLVL.